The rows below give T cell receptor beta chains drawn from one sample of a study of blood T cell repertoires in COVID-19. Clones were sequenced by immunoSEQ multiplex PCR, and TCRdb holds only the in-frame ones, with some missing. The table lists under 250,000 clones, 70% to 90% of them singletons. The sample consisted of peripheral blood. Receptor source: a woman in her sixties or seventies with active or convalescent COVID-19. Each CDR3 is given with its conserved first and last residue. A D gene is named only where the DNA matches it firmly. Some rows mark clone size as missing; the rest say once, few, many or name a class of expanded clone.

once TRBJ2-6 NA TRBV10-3 CAIKGIPGANVLTF TGTGCCATCAAGGGGATCCCTGGGGCCAACGTCCTGACTTTC
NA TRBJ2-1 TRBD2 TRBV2 CASSPAGGEQFF TGTGCCAGCAGCCCAGCGGGGGGTGAGCAGTTCTTC
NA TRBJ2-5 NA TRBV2 CASSVGQGIGTQYF TGTGCCAGCAGTGTCGGGCAGGGGATAGGGACCCAGTACTTC
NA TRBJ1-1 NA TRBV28 CASIEDTEAFF TGTGCCAGCATTGAGGATACTGAAGCTTTCTTT
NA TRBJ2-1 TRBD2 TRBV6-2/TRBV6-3 CASSRDGGILNEQFF TGTGCCAGCAGCCGGGACGGGGGGATCCTGAATGAGCAGTTCTTC
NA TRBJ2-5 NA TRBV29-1 CSVAVGGMQTQYF TGCAGCGTTGCGGTCGGAGGGATGCAGACCCAGTACTTC
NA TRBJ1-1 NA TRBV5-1 CASSLLVGAEAFF TGCGCCAGCAGCTTGTTAGTGGGCGCTGAAGCTTTCTTT
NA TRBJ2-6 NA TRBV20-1 CSASDLGLQGGYVLTF TGCAGTGCTAGTGACTTGGGGTTGCAGGGTGGTTACGTCCTGACTTTC
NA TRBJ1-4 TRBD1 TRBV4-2 CASLSTGTGLEKLFF TGTGCCAGCCTTTCGACCGGGACAGGGCTCGAAAAACTGTTTTTT
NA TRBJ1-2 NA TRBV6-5 CASSYADLYGYTF TGTGCCAGCAGTTATGCAGATCTCTATGGCTACACCTTC
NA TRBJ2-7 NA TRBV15 CATSFQRYRDEQYF TGTGCCACCAGCTTCCAACGGTACAGGGACGAGCAGTACTTC
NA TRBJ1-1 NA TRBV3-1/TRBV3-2 CASSRLSRVRNTEAFF TGTGCCAGCAGCCGGTTAAGCAGGGTACGGAACACTGAAGCTTTCTTT
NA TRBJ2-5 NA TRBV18 CASSPGTQQETQYF TGTGCCAGCTCACCCGGGACTCAACAAGAGACCCAGTACTTC
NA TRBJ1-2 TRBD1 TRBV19 CASSPGQGVVYGYTF TGTGCCAGTAGCCCGGGACAGGGGGTCGTCTATGGCTACACCTTC
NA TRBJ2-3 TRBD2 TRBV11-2 CASSFPGGATDTQYF TGTGCCAGCAGCTTCCCCGGGGGGGCGACAGATACGCAGTATTTT
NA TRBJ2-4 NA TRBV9 CASSVGGGGTNIQYF TGTGCCAGCAGCGTTGGGGGAGGGGGTACAAACATTCAGTACTTC
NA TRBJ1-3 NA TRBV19 CASKVAPWPGNTIYF TGTGCCAGTAAAGTCGCTCCCTGGCCTGGAAACACCATATATTTT
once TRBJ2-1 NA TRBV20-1 CSAWGQNEQFF TGCAGTGCTTGGGGGCAGAATGAGCAGTTCTTC
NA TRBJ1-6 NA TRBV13 CASSLKPRGYNSPLHF TGTGCCAGCAGCTTAAAACCCCGAGGATATAATTCACCCCTCCACTTT
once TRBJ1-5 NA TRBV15 CATSRAQGRNQPQHF TGTGCCACCAGCCGTGCCCAGGGGCGGAATCAGCCCCAGCATTTT
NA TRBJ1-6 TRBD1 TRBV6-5 CASSYGTANSPLHF TGTGCCAGCAGTTACGGGACAGCTAATTCACCCCTCCACTTT
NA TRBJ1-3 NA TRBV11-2 CASSLGVDTIYF TGTGCCAGCAGCTTAGGAGTGGACACCATATATTTT
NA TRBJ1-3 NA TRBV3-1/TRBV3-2 CASSQGFGRSIYF TGTGCCAGCAGCCAAGGGTTCGGGAGGTCCATATATTTT
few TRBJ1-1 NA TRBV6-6 CASSRGENTEAFF TGTGCCAGCAGCCGCGGGGAGAACACTGAAGCTTTCTTT
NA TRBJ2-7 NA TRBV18 CASSPPKHTYEQYF TGTGCCAGCTCACCACCGAAACACACCTACGAGCAGTACTTC
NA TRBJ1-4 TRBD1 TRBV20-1 CSASNILTGEKLFF TGCAGTGCTAGTAATATCCTGACAGGGGAAAAACTGTTTTTT
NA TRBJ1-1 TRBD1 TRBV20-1 CSASPARGREGAFF TGCAGTGCTAGTCCCGCCAGGGGGCGGGAGGGAGCTTTCTTT
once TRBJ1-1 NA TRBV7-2 CASSPQGTEAFF TGTGCCAGCAGCCCACAGGGCACTGAAGCTTTCTTT
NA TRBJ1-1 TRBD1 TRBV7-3 CASSADRGNTEAFF TGTGCCAGCAGCGCGGACAGGGGGAACACTGAAGCTTTCTTT
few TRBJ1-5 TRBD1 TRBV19 CASSMGQSRYSNQPQHF TGTGCCAGTAGTATGGGACAGAGTAGGTATAGCAATCAGCCCCAGCATTTT
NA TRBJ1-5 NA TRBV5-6 CASSFHRSSNQPQHF TGTGCCAGCAGCTTTCACAGGTCTAGCAATCAGCCCCAGCATTTT
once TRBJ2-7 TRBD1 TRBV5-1 CASSPDRGGYEQYF TGCGCCAGCAGCCCCGACAGGGGAGGCTACGAGCAGTACTTC
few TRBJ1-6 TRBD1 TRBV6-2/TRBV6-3 CASSTTRTGSNSPLHF TGTGCCAGCAGTACCACCCGGACAGGGAGTAATTCACCCCTCCACTTT
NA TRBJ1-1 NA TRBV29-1 CSVSDRPTEAFF TGCAGCGTGAGCGACAGGCCCACTGAAGCTTTCTTT
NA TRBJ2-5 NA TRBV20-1 CSASLEGVQETQYF TGCAGTGCTAGTCTCGAGGGGGTGCAAGAGACCCAGTACTTC
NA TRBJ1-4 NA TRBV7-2 CASSLSSPGRRGPNEKLFF TGTGCCAGCAGCTTATCGAGCCCAGGGCGGAGAGGTCCAAATGAAAAACTGTTTTTT
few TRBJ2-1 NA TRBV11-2 CASSRLNNEQFF TGTGCCAGCAGCCGACTGAACAATGAGCAGTTCTTC
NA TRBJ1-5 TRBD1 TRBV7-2 CASSLGQGFGQPQHF TGTGCCAGCAGCTTAGGACAGGGTTTTGGTCAGCCCCAGCATTTT
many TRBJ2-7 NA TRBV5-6 CASRPQVYNEQYF TGTGCCAGCAGGCCACAGGTATATAACGAGCAGTACTTC
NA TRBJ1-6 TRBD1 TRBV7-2 CASSLGQGNESPLHF TGTGCCAGCAGCTTAGGACAGGGCAACGAGTCACCCCTCCACTTT
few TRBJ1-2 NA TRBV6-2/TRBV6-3 CASSYSGLGNYGYTF TGTGCCAGCAGTTACTCGGGGCTGGGGAACTATGGCTACACCTTC
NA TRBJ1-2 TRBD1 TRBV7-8 CASGQGEDGYTF TGTGCCAGTGGACAGGGGGAGGATGGCTACACCTTC
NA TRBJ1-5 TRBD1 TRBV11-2 CASSPDRGPNQPQHF TGTGCCAGCAGTCCGGACAGGGGGCCGAATCAGCCCCAGCATTTT
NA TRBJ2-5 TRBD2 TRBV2 CASSGTSGYQETQYF TGTGCCAGCAGTGGGACTAGCGGGTACCAAGAGACCCAGTACTTC
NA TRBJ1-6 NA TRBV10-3 CAISESSGNSPLHF TGTGCCATCAGTGAGTCCTCGGGGAACTCACCCCTCCACTTT
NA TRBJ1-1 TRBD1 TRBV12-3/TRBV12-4 CASSGGTGIEAFF TGTGCCAGCAGTGGCGGGACAGGGATTGAAGCTTTCTTT
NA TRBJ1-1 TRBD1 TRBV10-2 CATRQGGNTEAFF TGCGCCACCCGACAGGGGGGGAACACTGAAGCTTTCTTT
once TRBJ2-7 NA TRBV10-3 CAISDWDSAYEQYF TGTGCCATCAGTGATTGGGACTCCGCCTACGAGCAGTACTTC
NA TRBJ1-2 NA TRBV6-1 CASSEPRVYGYTF TGTGCCAGCAGTGAACCCAGGGTCTATGGCTACACCTTC